This TCR beta chain comes out of a study of breast tumors, draining lymph nodes, adjacent tissues. The lymph nodes were axillary draining lymph nodes from breast cancer patients. MiXCR, applied by TCRdb to the multiplex PCR reads, yields one record per CDR3 protein. The data show 150,000 to 200,000 distinct CDR3 sequences, with around a third seen just once and about 3.9% held by the top ten. This CDR3 spans 14 amino acids. V lost 3 bases to trimming and J lost 9 bases; unmatched junction nucleotides: 6. Germline V gene data show CDR1 as MDHEN and CDR2 as SYDVKM. The sample taken for sequencing was axillary lymph node tissue. This receptor was taken from a female donor with breast cancer. Some clones in this sample may be carry-over from other donors' samples. The chain recombines TRBV28 with TRBJ2-3; 10 bases match TRBD1. DNA for the CDR3: TGTGCCAGCAGTTTGCCCGACAGGGGGCAAACGCAGTATTTT. Translated, it gives CASSLPDRGQTQYF.